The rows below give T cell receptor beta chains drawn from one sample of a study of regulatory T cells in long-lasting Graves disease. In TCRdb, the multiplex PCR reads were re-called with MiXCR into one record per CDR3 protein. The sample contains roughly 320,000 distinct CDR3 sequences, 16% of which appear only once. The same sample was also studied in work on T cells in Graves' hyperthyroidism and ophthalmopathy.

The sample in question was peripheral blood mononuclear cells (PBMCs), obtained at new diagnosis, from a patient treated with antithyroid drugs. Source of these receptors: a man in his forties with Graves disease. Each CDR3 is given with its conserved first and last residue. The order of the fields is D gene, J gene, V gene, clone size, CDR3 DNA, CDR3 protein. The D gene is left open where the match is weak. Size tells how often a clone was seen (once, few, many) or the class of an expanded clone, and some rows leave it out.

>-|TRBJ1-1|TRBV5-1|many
TGCGCCAGCAGCTTGGGGGGGCGCGACACTGAAGCTTTCTTT
CASSLGGRDTEAFF
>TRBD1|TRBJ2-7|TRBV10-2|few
TGCGCCAGCAGTGATCCGCGGGGACAGGGCCACTTC
CASSDPRGQGHF
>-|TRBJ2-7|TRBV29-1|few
TGCAGCGTTGAAATAAGGCTAAATACCGATTTGGGCAGATACTCCTACGAGCAGTACTTC
CSVEIRLNTDLGRYSYEQYF
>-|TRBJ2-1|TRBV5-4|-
TGTGCCAGCAGACCCGACGGGGGGCCCTACAATGAGCAGTTCTTC
CASRPDGGPYNEQFF
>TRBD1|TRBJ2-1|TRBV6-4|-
TGTGCCAGCAGTGACCCCCGACAGGGTAACAATGAGCAGTTCTTC
CASSDPRQGNNEQFF
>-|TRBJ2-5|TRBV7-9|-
TGTGCCAGCAGCTTAATGGGGGAAACCCAGTACTTC
CASSLMGETQYF
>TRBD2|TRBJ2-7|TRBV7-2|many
TGTGCCAGCAGCTTTAGCGGGGGAAGCTACGAGCAGTACTTC
CASSFSGGSYEQYF
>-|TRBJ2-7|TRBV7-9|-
TGTGCCAGCAGCCCGCAGTACGAGCAGTACTTC
CASSPQYEQYF
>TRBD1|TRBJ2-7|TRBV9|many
TGTGCCAGCAGCGTTTCCGGGACAGGGGGCACCGAGCAGTACTTC
CASSVSGTGGTEQYF
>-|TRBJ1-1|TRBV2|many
TGTGCCAGCAGGGGCGCCGGGAACACTGAAGCTTTCTTT
CASRGAGNTEAFF
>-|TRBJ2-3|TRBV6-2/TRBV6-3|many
TGTGCCAGCAGTTACTCGAACAGGAACGGAGATACGCAGTATTTT
CASSYSNRNGDTQYF
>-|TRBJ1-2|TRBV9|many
TGTGCCAGCAGCCTAAGTACTAACTATGGCTACACCTTC
CASSLSTNYGYTF
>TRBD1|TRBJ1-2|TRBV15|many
TGTGCCACCAGCAGAGGCGGCAGGGGGTCGGGTGGCTACACCTTC
CATSRGGRGSGGYTF
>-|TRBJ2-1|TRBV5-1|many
TGCGCCAGCAGCTTGGCCGTGGGATACAATGAGCAGTTCTTC
CASSLAVGYNEQFF
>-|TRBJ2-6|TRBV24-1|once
TGTGCCACCAGTGAGTCCTGGGCCTCTGGGGCCAACGTCCTGACTTTC
CATSESWASGANVLTF
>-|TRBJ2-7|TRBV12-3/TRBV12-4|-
TGTGCCAGCAGTTTACTGGGTGCCGAGCAGTACTTC
CASSLLGAEQYF
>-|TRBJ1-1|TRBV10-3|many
TGTGCCATCAGGAGTTTGCGGGGGATGAACACTGAAGCTTTCTTT
CAIRSLRGMNTEAFF
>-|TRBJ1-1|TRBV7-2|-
TGTGCCAGCAGCTTCGCCGGGACATCGAACACTGAAGCTTTCTTT
CASSFAGTSNTEAFF
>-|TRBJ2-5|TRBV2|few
TGTGCCAGCAGGGGGGCAGAGTGGGAGACCCAGTACTTC
CASRGAEWETQYF
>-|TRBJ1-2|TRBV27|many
TGTGCCAGCACTCCCCACCCCATTTATGGCTACACCTTC
CASTPHPIYGYTF
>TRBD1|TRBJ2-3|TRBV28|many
TGTGCCAGCAGTTCACAGGGGAGATTTGCCGCAGATACGCAGTATTTT
CASSSQGRFAADTQYF
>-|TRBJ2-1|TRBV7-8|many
TGTGCCAGCGGTGGGGATGAGCAGTTCTTC
CASGGDEQFF